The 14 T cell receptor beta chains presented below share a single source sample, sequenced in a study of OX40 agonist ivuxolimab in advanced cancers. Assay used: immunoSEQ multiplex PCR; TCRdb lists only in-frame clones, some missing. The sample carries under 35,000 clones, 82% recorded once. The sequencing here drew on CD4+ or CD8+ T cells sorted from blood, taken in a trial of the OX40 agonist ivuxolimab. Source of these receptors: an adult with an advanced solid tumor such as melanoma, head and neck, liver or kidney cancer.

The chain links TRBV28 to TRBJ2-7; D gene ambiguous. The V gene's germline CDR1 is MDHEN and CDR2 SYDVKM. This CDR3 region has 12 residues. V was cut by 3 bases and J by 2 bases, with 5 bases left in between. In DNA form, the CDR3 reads TGTGCCAGCAGTTTGGGAACCTACGAGCAGTACTTC. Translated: CASSLGTYEQYF.

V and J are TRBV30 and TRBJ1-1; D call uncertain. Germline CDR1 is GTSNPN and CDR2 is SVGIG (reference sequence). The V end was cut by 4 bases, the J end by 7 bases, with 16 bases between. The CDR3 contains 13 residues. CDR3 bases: TGTGCCTGGAATCGGGGAGTTAAGGATGAAGCTTTCTTT. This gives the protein CAWNRGVKDEAFF. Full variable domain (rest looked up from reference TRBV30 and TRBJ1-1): SQTIHQWPATLVQPVGSPLSLECTVEGTSNPNLYWYRQAAGRGLQLLFYSVGIGQISSEVPQNLSASRPQDRQFILSSKKLLLSDSGFYLCAWNRGVKDEAFFGQGTRLTVV.

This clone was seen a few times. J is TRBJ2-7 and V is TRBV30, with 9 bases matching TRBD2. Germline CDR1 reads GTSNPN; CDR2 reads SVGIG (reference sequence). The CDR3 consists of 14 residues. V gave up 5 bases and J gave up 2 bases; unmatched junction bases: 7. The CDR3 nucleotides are TGTGCCTGGGGCCGGGGACTAGCCCCCTACGAGCAGTACTTC. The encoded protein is CAWGRGLAPYEQYF.

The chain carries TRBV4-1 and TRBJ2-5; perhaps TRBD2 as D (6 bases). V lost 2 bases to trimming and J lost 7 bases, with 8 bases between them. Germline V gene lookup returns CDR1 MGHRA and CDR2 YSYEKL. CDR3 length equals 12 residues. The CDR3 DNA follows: TGCGCCAGCAGCCAATTCGGGGGGACCCAGTACTTC. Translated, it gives CASSQFGGTQYF.

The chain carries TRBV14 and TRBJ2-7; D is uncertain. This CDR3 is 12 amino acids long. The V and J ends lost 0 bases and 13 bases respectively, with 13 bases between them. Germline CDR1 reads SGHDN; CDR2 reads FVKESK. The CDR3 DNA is TGTGCCAGCAGCCAAGATCGGCTAAGGTCCTACTTC. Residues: CASSQDRLRSYF.

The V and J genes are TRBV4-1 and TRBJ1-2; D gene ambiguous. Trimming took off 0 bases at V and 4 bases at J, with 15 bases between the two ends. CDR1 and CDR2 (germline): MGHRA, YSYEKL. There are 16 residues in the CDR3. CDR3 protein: CASSQDWKGISYGYTF. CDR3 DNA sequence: TGCGCCAGCAGCCAAGATTGGAAAGGGATCTCCTATGGCTACACCTTC.

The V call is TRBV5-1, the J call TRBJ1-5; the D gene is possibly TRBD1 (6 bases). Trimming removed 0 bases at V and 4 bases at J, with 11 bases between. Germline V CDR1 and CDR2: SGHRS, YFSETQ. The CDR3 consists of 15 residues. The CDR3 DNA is TGCGCCAGCAGCTTGGGGGGGGCGGGAAATCAGCCCCAGCATTTT. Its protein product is CASSLGGAGNQPQHF.

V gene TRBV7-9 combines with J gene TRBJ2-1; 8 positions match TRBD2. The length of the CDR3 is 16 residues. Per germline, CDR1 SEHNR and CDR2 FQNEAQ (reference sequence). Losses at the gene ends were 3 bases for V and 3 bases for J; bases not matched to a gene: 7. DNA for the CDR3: TGTGCCAGCAGCTTCGGAAGCGGGAGAAACTACAATGAGCAGTTCTTC. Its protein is CASSFGSGRNYNEQFF.

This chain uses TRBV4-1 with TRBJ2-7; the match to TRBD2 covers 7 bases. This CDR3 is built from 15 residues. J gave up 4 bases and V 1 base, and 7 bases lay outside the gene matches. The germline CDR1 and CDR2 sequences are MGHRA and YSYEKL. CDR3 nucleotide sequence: TGCGCCAGCAGCCAAGTTGCGGGGGAGATATACGAGCAGTACTTC. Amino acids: CASSQVAGEIYEQYF.

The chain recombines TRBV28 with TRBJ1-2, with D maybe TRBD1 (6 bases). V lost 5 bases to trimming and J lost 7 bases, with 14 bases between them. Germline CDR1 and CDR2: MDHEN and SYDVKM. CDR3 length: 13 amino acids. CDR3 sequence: CASSTGLRRGYTF. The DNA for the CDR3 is TGTGCCAGCAGTACAGGGTTGCGCCGTGGCTACACCTTC.

The CDR3: CASSEDLGARTEAFF. For the CDR3, the DNA is TGTGCCAGCAGCGAGGACTTGGGGGCGCGAACTGAAGCTTTCTTT. The chain recombines TRBV9 with TRBJ1-1; tentatively, D is TRBD1 (6 bases). The CDR3 consists of 15 residues. V was clipped by 3 bases and J by 5 bases, with 17 bases between them. Looked up from germline, CDR1 is SGDLS and CDR2 is YYNGEE.

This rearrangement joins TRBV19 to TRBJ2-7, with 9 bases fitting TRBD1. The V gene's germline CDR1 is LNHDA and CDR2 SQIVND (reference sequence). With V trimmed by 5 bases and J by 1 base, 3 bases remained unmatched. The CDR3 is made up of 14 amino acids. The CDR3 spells CASSPGTGSYEQYF. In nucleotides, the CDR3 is TGTGCCAGTAGTCCCGGGACAGGGTCCTACGAGCAGTACTTC.

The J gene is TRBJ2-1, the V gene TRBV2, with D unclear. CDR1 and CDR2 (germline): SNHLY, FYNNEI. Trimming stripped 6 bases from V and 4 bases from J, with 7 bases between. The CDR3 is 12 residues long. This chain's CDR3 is CASRASYNEQFF. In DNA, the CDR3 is TGTGCCAGCAGGGCGTCATACAATGAGCAGTTCTTC.

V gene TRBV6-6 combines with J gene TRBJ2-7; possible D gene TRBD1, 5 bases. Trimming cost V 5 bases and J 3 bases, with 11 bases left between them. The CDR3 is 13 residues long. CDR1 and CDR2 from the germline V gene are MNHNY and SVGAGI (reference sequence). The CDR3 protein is CASSVRQNYEQYF. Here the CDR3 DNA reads TGTGCCAGCAGTGTCCGACAGAACTACGAGCAGTACTTC.